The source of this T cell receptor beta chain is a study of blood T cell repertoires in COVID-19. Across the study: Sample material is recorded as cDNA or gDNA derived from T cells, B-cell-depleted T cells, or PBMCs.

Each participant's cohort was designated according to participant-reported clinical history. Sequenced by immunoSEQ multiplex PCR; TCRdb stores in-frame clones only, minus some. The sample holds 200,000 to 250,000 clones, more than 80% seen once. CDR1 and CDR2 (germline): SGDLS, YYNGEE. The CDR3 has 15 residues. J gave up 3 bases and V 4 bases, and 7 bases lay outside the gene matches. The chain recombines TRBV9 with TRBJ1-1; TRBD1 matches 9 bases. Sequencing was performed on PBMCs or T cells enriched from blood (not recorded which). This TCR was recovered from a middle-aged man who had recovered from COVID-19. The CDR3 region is CASSLKTGGYTEAFF. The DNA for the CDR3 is TGTGCCAGCAGCTTGAAGACAGGGGGGTACACTGAAGCTTTCTTT.